Here is one T cell receptor beta chain with its context. The sample originates from a study of blood T cell repertoires in COVID-19. Study background: The analysed material was cDNA or gDNA that came from T cells, B-cell-depleted T cells, or PBMCs.

The protocol was immunoSEQ multiplex PCR, while the TCRdb copy is restricted to in-frame clones and leaves out a portion. The repertoire consists of about 670,000 clones, with approximately 90% occurring once and the leading ten covering roughly 0.26%. Germline lookup yields CDR1 MDHEN and CDR2 SYDVKM. This CDR3 comprises 15 residues. J was trimmed by 3 bases and V by 2 bases; bases with no gene match: 3. Sequenced material: peripheral blood. The rearrangement links TRBV28 to TRBJ2-1, with TRBD2 matching over 8 bases. The TCR sequence derives from a woman aged 18-35 years with acute or convalescent COVID-19. The chain's CDR3 is CASSLAGGGYNEQFF. CDR3 nucleotides: TGTGCCAGCAGTTTAGCGGGGGGCGGCTACAATGAGCAGTTCTTC.